A single sample is the source of the 23 T cell receptor beta chains below, sequenced in a study of blood T cell repertoires in COVID-19. Clones were sequenced by immunoSEQ multiplex PCR, and TCRdb holds only the in-frame ones, with some missing. Altogether approximately 160,000 clones are present, over 85% being singletons, with the ten largest covering about a sixth. The specimen was peripheral blood. Every receptor here comes from a man aged 60 to 69 with active or convalescent COVID-19.

V and J are TRBV11-3 and TRBJ1-1, with 9 positions matching TRBD1. This CDR3 has 13 residues. Losses at the gene ends were 5 bases for V and 10 bases for J; bases not matched to a gene: 8. Germline CDR1 reads SGHNT; CDR2 reads YENEEA. The CDR3 DNA follows: TGTGCCAGCAGCCAGACAGGGGGGGAGGTAGCTTTCTTT. As protein: CASSQTGGEVAFF.

This clone was seen more than once but under ten times. The chain combines TRBV29-1 with TRBJ1-1, with 11 bases lining up with TRBD1. Germline V gives CDR1 SQVTM, CDR2 ANQGSEA. V dropped 2 bases and J dropped 4; count of bases not matched to a gene: 3. The CDR3 loop spans 14 amino acids. The CDR3 DNA reads as TGCAGCGTTGAACGTGGGACAGGGGGCACTGAAGCTTTCTTT. Protein sequence: CSVERGTGGTEAFF. Filled out from reference TRBV29-1 and TRBJ1-1, the complete variable domain reads SAVISQKPSRDICQRGTSLTIQCQVDSQVTMMFWYRQQPGQSLTLIATANQGSEATYESGFVIDKFPISRPNLTFSTLTVSNMSPEDSSIYLCSVERGTGGTEAFFGQGTRLTVV.

This chain connects TRBV19 to TRBJ2-7, with D perhaps matching TRBD1 (8 bases). The CDR3 length is 15 residues. V lost 3 bases to trimming and J lost 5 bases, with 17 bases between them. Germline assignment: CDR1 LNHDA and CDR2 SQIVND (reference sequence). The CDR3 DNA is TGTGCCAGTAGTATCGGGGGGACAGGTTTGAACGAGCAGTACTTC. This translates into CASSIGGTGLNEQYF.

The chain has TRBV6-2 or TRBV6-3 and TRBJ2-7; D is undetermined. Germline CDR1 reads MNHEY; CDR2 reads SVGEGT. The CDR3 length is 13 residues. V lost 2 bases and J 5 bases, leaving 10 bases between the germline ends. In nucleotides, the CDR3 is TGTGCCAGCAGTTACGCAGGTCAGGACGAGCAGTACTTC. It specifies CASSYAGQDEQYF.

A word on this clone: A junction end diverges from the germline sequence, so it may reflect a read error. V is TRBV5-1 and J is TRBJ1-4; the D is unclear. The CDR3 is made up of 9 amino acids. Germline V gene sequence: CDR1 SGHRS, CDR2 YFSETQ. CDR3 residues: CASSRENHF. Written as DNA, the CDR3 is TGCGCCAGCAGCCGAGAAAACCACTTT.

The genes are TRBV5-4 and TRBJ1-2; D possibly corresponds to TRBD1 (5 bases). The germline V gene has CDR1 SGHNT and CDR2 YYREEE (reference sequence). The CDR3 consists of 16 residues. V lost 4 bases, J lost 6 bases, and 22 bases lay in between. CDR3 in DNA: TGTGCCAGCAGCCGTGGAACGGGGGTGTCGGGAGATGGCTACACCTTC. Its protein product is CASSRGTGVSGDGYTF.

This clone was recorded once. The chain recombines TRBV5-1 with TRBJ2-2, with D possibly TRBD1 on 6 matching bases. Germline CDR1 is SGHRS and CDR2 is YFSETQ. This CDR3 is 13 amino acids long. V was cut by 3 bases and J by 6 bases, with 9 bases left in between. The CDR3 bases are TGCGCCAGCAGCTCACAGGGAGCCGGGGAGCTGTTTTTT. It translates to CASSSQGAGELFF.

The chain employs TRBV12-3 or TRBV12-4 and TRBJ1-3; the match to TRBD1 covers 11 bases. This CDR3 has 13 residues. With V trimmed by 5 bases and J by 6 bases, 0 bases remained unmatched. DNA for the CDR3: TGTGCCAGCAGTGGACAGGGGGCAAACACCATATATTTT. Protein product: CASSGQGANTIYF.

V is TRBV9 and J is TRBJ2-5; D is uncertain. V was cut by 2 bases and J by 5 bases, with 16 bases left in between. Germline assignment: CDR1 SGDLS and CDR2 YYNGEE. There are 15 residues in the CDR3. Written as DNA, the CDR3 is TGTGCCAGCAGCGTTTCTACTACCCCTCGGGAGACCCAGTACTTC. Residues: CASSVSTTPRETQYF.

This chain uses TRBV10-1 with TRBJ1-2; D not certain. This CDR3 has 16 residues. Germline assignment: CDR1 WNHNN and CDR2 SYGVQD (reference sequence). V was trimmed by 4 bases and J by 0 bases, leaving 15 bases between them. For the CDR3, the DNA is TGCGCCAGCAGTGGGGCCTTGGGGAGCTCTAACTATGGCTACACCTTC. It translates to CASSGALGSSNYGYTF.

The chain uses TRBV11-2 and TRBJ1-1, with TRBD1 matching 7 bases. CDR3 length equals 14 residues. From germline, CDR1 is SGHAT and CDR2 FQNNGV. V gave up 1 base and J gave up 3 bases; unmatched junction bases: 2. CDR3: CASSLVRGDTEAFF. The DNA for the CDR3 is TGTGCCAGCAGCTTAGTCAGGGGGGACACTGAAGCTTTCTTT.

V usage is TRBV2 and J usage is TRBJ2-7; 7 bases map to TRBD2. This CDR3 is built from 12 residues. The germline gives CDR1 SNHLY, CDR2 FYNNEI. V was pared by 7 bases and J by 7 bases, with 7 bases of the junction left unmatched. The CDR3 DNA sequence: TGTGCCAGCAATCTGGTAGCGGGTGAGCAGTACTTC. Translating gives CASNLVAGEQYF.

V and J are TRBV5-1 and TRBJ2-1; 12 bases agree with TRBD1. The CDR3 length is 18 residues. Germline V gene sequence: CDR1 SGHRS, CDR2 YFSETQ. Trimming cost V 4 bases and J 4 bases; bases outside gene matches: 12. CDR3 nucleotides: TGCGCCAGCAGCCCCCCCCGGGACAGGGGGCTGGGGTACAATGAGCAGTTCTTC. Its translation: CASSPPRDRGLGYNEQFF.

The CDR3 protein is CASSIRQGLASNQPQHF. Written as DNA, the CDR3 is TGTGCCAGTAGTATCCGTCAGGGGCTTGCAAGCAATCAGCCCCAGCATTTT. The chain recombines TRBV19 with TRBJ1-5, with D tentatively TRBD1 (6 bases). V was pared by 3 bases and J by 1 base, with 16 bases between. This CDR3 contains 17 residues. The germline CDR1 and CDR2 sequences are LNHDA and SQIVND (reference sequence).

This clone occurred a few times. The CDR3 spells CASSFSRGEDEQFF. The CDR3 region has the DNA TGTGCCAGCAGTTTTTCTCGGGGGGAGGATGAGCAGTTCTTC. The chain joins TRBV27 to TRBJ2-1, with 7 bases aligning to TRBD2. CDR3 length: 14 amino acids. The J segment lost 8 bases and the V segment lost 3 bases, leaving 7 bases of the junction unmatched. Germline V gene data show CDR1 as MNHEY and CDR2 as SMNVEV (reference sequence).

The chain is built from TRBV28 and TRBJ1-2; D gene unclear. Trimming removed 7 bases from V and 8 bases from J, with 11 bases in between. CDR3 length: 11 amino acids. Per germline, CDR1 MDHEN and CDR2 SYDVKM. The CDR3 protein is CASNDRSGYTF. The CDR3 nucleotides are TGTGCCAGCAATGACCGGAGCGGCTACACCTTC.

This clone was observed a few times. The rearrangement joins TRBV9 to TRBJ1-6; tentatively, D is TRBD1 (5 bases). The CDR3 has 16 residues. V was clipped by 0 bases and J by 2 bases, with 9 bases between them. Per germline, CDR1 SGDLS and CDR2 YYNGEE. The CDR3 DNA follows: TGTGCCAGCAGCGTAGATAGGGGAACCTATAATTCACCCCTCCACTTT. This translates into CASSVDRGTYNSPLHF.

The chain combines TRBV5-1 with TRBJ1-6; 8 bases fit TRBD1. The CDR3 has 17 residues. Germline values: CDR1 SGHRS, CDR2 YFSETQ. With 4 bases clipped from V and 4 bases from J, the junction kept 10 bases outside the gene matches. CDR3 amino acids: CASSLSRDRLYNSPLHF. CDR3 DNA: TGCGCCAGCAGCCTCTCCCGGGACAGGCTTTATAATTCACCCCTCCACTTT.

The J gene is TRBJ1-6, the V gene TRBV11-3; D perhaps matches TRBD1 (6 bases). Germline V gives CDR1 SGHNT, CDR2 YENEEA. The V end lost 2 bases, the J end lost 7 bases, and 12 bases lay between the germline ends. This CDR3 is built from 15 residues. CDR3 amino acids: CASSLTGKANSPLHF. The CDR3 nucleotides are TGTGCCAGCAGCTTAACAGGGAAGGCCAATTCACCCCTCCACTTT.

The chain recombines TRBV6-1 with TRBJ1-1, with 7 bases fitting TRBD1. Germline CDR1 MNHNS, CDR2 SASEGT. The CDR3 spans 15 residues. V shed 3 bases, J shed 3 bases, and the junction held 7 bases outside the gene matches. For the CDR3, the DNA is TGTGCCAGCAGTGATTCCGGGACAGACTACACTGAAGCTTTCTTT. Translation: CASSDSGTDYTEAFF.

The gene calls are TRBV30 and TRBJ1-5; tentatively, D is TRBD1 (6 bases). The CDR3 totals 15 residues. V was shortened by 2 bases and J by 0 bases, with 11 bases between the two germline ends. Germline V gene data show CDR1 as GTSNPN and CDR2 as SVGIG (reference sequence). This chain's CDR3 is CAWSLRGYSNQPQHF. CDR3 in DNA: TGTGCCTGGAGTTTGAGGGGGTATAGCAATCAGCCCCAGCATTTT. The entire variable domain, with the rest obtained from reference TRBV30 and TRBJ1-5, is as follows: SQTIHQWPATLVQPVGSPLSLECTVEGTSNPNLYWYRQAAGRGLQLLFYSVGIGQISSEVPQNLSASRPQDRQFILSSKKLLLSDSGFYLCAWSLRGYSNQPQHFGDGTRLSIL.

This clone was found once. The chain is built from TRBV6-5 and TRBJ2-7, with 7 nucleotides matching TRBD1. The trim removed 2 bases at V and 0 bases at J, leaving 4 bases unmatched. The CDR3 loop spans 15 amino acids. Germline CDR1 is MNHEY and CDR2 is SVGAGI. CDR3 sequence: CASSYDRDSSYEQYF. The CDR3 DNA is TGTGCCAGCAGTTACGACCGGGACAGCTCCTACGAGCAGTACTTC.

The DNA of the CDR3 is TGTGCCAGCTCAGCGGACAGGGACGGCTATGGCTACACCTTC. As protein: CASSADRDGYGYTF. The chain employs TRBV18 and TRBJ1-2; 8 nucleotides line up with TRBD1. The junction had 6 bases not matched to a gene; V was cut back by 5 bases and J by 4 bases. Germline V gives CDR1 KGHSH, CDR2 LQKENI. The length of the CDR3 is 14 residues. The full variable domain, rest sourced from reference TRBV18 and TRBJ1-2, is NAGVMQNPRHLVRRRGQEARLRCSPMKGHSHVYWYRQLPEEGLKFMVYLQKENIIDESGMPKERFSAEFPKEGPSILRIQQVVRGDSAAYFCASSADRDGYGYTFGSGTRLTVV.